This TCR beta chain came from a study of blood T cell repertoires in COVID-19. At the level of the study: Researchers got acute and convalescent COVID-19 samples from the United States, Italy and Spain. T cells, B-cell-depleted T cells, or PBMCs provided the cDNA or gDNA that served as material.

The protocol was immunoSEQ multiplex PCR, while the TCRdb copy is restricted to in-frame clones and leaves out a portion. The sample carries 470,000 or so clones, about 89% recorded once. V dropped 3 bases and J dropped 8 bases, with 8 bases sitting between them. CDR3 length: 12 residues. Germline lookup yields CDR1 LGHDT and CDR2 YNNKEL (reference sequence). The sample taken for sequencing was peripheral blood. The clonotype originates from a woman in her thirties with acute or convalescent COVID-19. V gene TRBV3-1 (or the pseudogene TRBV3-2) combines with J gene TRBJ2-1, with unresolved D. The CDR3 nucleotides read TGTGCCAGCAGCCAGTGGCCATATGAGCAGTTCTTC. It yields the protein CASSQWPYEQFF.